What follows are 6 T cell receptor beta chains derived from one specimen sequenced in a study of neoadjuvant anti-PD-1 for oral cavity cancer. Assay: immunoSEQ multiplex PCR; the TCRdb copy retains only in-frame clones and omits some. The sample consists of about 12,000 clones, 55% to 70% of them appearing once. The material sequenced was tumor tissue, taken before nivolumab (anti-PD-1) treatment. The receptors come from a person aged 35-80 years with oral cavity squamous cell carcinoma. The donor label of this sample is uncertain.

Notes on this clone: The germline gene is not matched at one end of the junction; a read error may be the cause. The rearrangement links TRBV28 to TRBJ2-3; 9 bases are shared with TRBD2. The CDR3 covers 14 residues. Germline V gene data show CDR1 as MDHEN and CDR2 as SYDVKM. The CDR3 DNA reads TGTGCCAGCAATTTAGCGGGGGCCCAGATTGCGCAGTATTTT. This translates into CASNLAGAQIAQYF.

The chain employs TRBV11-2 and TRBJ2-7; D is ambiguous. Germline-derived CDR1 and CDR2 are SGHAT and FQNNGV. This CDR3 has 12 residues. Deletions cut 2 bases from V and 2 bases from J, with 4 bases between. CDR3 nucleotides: TGTGCCAGCAGCTTAAAGACCTACGAGCAGTACTTC. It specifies CASSLKTYEQYF.

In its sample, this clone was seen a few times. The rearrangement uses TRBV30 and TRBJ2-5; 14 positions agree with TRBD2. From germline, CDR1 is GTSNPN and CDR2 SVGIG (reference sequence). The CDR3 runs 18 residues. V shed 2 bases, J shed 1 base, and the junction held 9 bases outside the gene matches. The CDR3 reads CAWSRGTSGRPSQETQYF. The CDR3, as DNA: TGTGCCTGGAGTCGAGGGACTAGCGGGAGACCGTCCCAAGAGACCCAGTACTTC.

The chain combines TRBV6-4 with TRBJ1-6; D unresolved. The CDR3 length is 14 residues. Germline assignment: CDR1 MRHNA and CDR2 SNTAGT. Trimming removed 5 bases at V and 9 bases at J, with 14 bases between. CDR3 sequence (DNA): TGTGCCAGCAGTAAGAATCTTGTGGGTTCACCCCTCCACTTT. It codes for CASSKNLVGSPLHF.

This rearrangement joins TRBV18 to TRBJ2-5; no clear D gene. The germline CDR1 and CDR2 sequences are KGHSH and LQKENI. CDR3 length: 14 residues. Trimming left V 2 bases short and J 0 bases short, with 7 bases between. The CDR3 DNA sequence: TGTGCCAGCTCACCATACGGGTACCAAGAGACCCAGTACTTC. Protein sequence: CASSPYGYQETQYF.

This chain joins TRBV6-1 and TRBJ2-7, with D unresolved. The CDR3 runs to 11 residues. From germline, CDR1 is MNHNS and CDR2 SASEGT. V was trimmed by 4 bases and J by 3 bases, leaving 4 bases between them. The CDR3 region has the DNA TGTGCCAGCAGTGCTTACTACGAGCAGTACTTC. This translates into CASSAYYEQYF.